Following are 11 T cell receptor beta chains from one sample sequenced in a study of blood T cell repertoires in COVID-19. Only in-frame clones appear in the TCRdb table, and some are missing; sequencing was by immunoSEQ multiplex PCR. Seen here are 170,000 or so clones, 90% to 95% observed once, and the top ten hold 0.53%. The sample taken for sequencing was peripheral blood. The receptors were gathered from a man over 45 with acute or convalescent COVID-19.

The rearrangement links TRBV3-1 (or the pseudogene TRBV3-2) to TRBJ1-1; 8 bases agree with TRBD1. The CDR3 is 16 residues long. V lost 3 bases and J lost 7; bases outside the gene matches: 13. In germline, CDR1 is LGHDT, CDR2 YNNKEL (reference sequence). The CDR3 loop is CASSQDPAGGRDEAFF. DNA for the CDR3: TGTGCCAGCAGCCAGGATCCCGCAGGGGGCAGAGATGAAGCTTTCTTT.

The chain uses TRBV11-2 and TRBJ1-5; 7 bases align to TRBD1. The germline V gene has CDR1 SGHAT and CDR2 FQNNGV. The CDR3 length is 13 residues. Trimming removed 5 bases from V and 6 bases from J; junction bases left unmatched: 4. CDR3 amino acids: CASSDPGGQPQHF. The CDR3 DNA is TGTGCCAGCAGCGACCCAGGGGGTCAGCCCCAGCATTTT. The full variable domain, completed using reference TRBV11-2 and TRBJ1-5, is EAGVAQSPRYKIIEKRQSVAFWCNPISGHATLYWYQQILGQGPKLLIQFQNNGVVDDSQLPKDRFSAERLKGVDSTLKIQPAKLEDSAVYLCASSDPGGQPQHFGDGTRLSIL.

This clone is a singleton in its sample. The chain uses TRBV27 and TRBJ2-7, with 11 bases lining up with TRBD2. The CDR3 is made up of 15 amino acids. In germline, CDR1 is MNHEY, CDR2 SMNVEV (reference sequence). The V gene end was trimmed by 6 bases and the J gene end by 0 bases; junction bases not matched to a gene: 4. The CDR3 DNA reads as TGTGCCAGCAGCCGAGGACTAGCGGGCTCCTACGAGCAGTACTTC. It yields the protein CASSRGLAGSYEQYF.

This chain uses TRBV28 with TRBJ2-7, with TRBD1 as a possible D gene (6 bases). V was trimmed by 5 bases and J by 6 bases, leaving 11 bases between them. The CDR3 has 12 amino acids. CDR1 MDHEN and CDR2 SYDVKM come from the germline V gene. The CDR3 coding sequence is TGTGCCAGCAGTACAGGGTTACGCGAGCAGTACTTC. This sequence encodes CASSTGLREQYF.

The chain uses TRBV7-2 and TRBJ2-1; D gene uncertain. Per germline, CDR1 SGHTA and CDR2 FQGNSA. The V and J ends lost 3 bases and 0 bases respectively, with 9 bases between them. The CDR3 runs to 15 residues. The CDR3 sequence: CASSLVPSSYNEQFF. The DNA of the CDR3 is TGTGCCAGCAGCTTGGTTCCCAGCTCCTACAATGAGCAGTTCTTC.

The chain is built from TRBV27 and TRBJ1-4, with 11 bases lining up with TRBD1. Germline CDR1 and CDR2: MNHEY and SMNVEV (reference sequence). The CDR3 has 15 residues. The junction had 3 bases not matched to a gene; V was cut back by 5 bases and J by 4 bases. CDR3 in DNA: TGTGCCAGCAGTCCCGGGACAGGGGGTAATGAAAAACTGTTTTTT. The encoded protein is CASSPGTGGNEKLFF.

This clone has just a few counts. The CDR3 spells CASSEARGSGSYYEQYF. Here the CDR3 DNA reads TGTGCCAGCAGTGAAGCGCGGGGAAGCGGGAGCTACTACGAGCAGTACTTC. This chain links TRBV6-1 with TRBJ2-7; TRBD2 matches 8 bases. CDR1 is MNHNS, CDR2 SASEGT, per germline. J was trimmed by 3 bases and V by 0 bases; bases with no gene match: 10. The CDR3 has 17 amino acids.

This clone has just one count. The V call is TRBV3-1 (or the pseudogene TRBV3-2), the J call TRBJ2-5; D may be TRBD1 (6 bases). CDR1 LGHDT and CDR2 YNNKEL come from the germline V gene (reference sequence). Deletions cut 0 bases from V and 5 bases from J, with 10 bases between. The CDR3 runs 14 residues. The CDR3 region is CASSQETGLETQYF. The CDR3 region has the DNA TGTGCCAGCAGCCAAGAAACAGGGCTGGAGACCCAGTACTTC.

V and J are TRBV13 and TRBJ2-7; D not resolved. Trimming cost V 5 bases and J 3 bases, with 5 bases left between them. Germline V lookup: CDR1 PRHDT, CDR2 FYEKMQ (reference sequence). This CDR3 contains 11 residues. CDR3 amino acids: CASSINYEQYF. As DNA, the CDR3 is TGTGCCAGCAGCATCAACTACGAGCAGTACTTC. Full variable domain (rest looked up from reference TRBV13 and TRBJ2-7): AAGVIQSPRHLIKEKRETATLKCYPIPRHDTVYWYQQGPGQDPQFLISFYEKMQSDKGSIPDRFSAQQFSDYHSELNMSSLELGDSALYFCASSINYEQYFGPGTRLTVT.

The chain joins TRBV4-3 to TRBJ2-1; TRBD1 might be the D (5 bases). CDR3 size: 17 residues. CDR1 is LGHNA, CDR2 YSLEER, per germline. Trimming left V 0 bases short and J 4 bases short, with 16 bases between. CDR3 sequence (DNA): TGCGCCAGCAGCCAAGATACCAGGGCTTTTGGGTACAATGAGCAGTTCTTC. Translated: CASSQDTRAFGYNEQFF.

The chain couples TRBV5-6 to TRBJ1-1; the match to TRBD1 covers 7 bases. The germline V gene encodes CDR1 SGHDT and CDR2 YYEEEE. With 3 bases clipped from V and 1 base from J, the junction kept 3 bases outside the gene matches. The CDR3 totals 14 residues. Written as DNA, the CDR3 is TGTGCCAGCAGCTCGGACAGGCGGAACACTGAAGCTTTCTTT. This translates into CASSSDRRNTEAFF.